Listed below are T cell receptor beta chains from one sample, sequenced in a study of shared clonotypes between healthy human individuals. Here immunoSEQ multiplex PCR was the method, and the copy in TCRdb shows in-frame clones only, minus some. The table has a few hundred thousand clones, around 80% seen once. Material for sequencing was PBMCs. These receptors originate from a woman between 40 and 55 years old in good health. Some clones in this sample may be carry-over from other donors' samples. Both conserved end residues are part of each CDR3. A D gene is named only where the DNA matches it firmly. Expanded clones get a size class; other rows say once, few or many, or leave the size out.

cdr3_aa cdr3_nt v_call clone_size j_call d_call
CASSFWASTDTQYF TGTGCCAGCAGTTTTTGGGCTAGCACAGATACGCAGTATTTT TRBV27 NA TRBJ2-3 NA
CASGLVLPASPGVAFF TGTGCTAGTGGTTTGGTACTCCCCGCAAGCCCGGGTGTAGCTTTCTTT TRBV12-5 NA TRBJ1-1 NA
CASSFGYQETQYF TGTGCCAGCAGTTTTGGTTACCAAGAGACCCAGTACTTC TRBV28 NA TRBJ2-5 NA
CASSLLSNEAFF TGTGCCAGCAGTTTACTATCAAATGAAGCTTTCTTT TRBV28 few TRBJ1-1 NA
CASSPQTGGNQPQHF TGTGCCAGCAGTCCCCAGACAGGGGGCAATCAGCCCCAGCATTTT TRBV6-1 many TRBJ1-5 TRBD1
CSVPARGEQFF TGCAGCGTTCCCGCAAGGGGTGAGCAGTTCTTC TRBV29-1 once TRBJ2-1 NA
CASSSPSPDTQYF TGTGCCAGCAGTTCCCCGAGTCCAGATACGCAGTATTTT TRBV28 NA TRBJ2-3 NA
CASSLFLRGGEQYF TGTGCCAGCAGTTTATTTCTCAGGGGAGGCGAGCAGTACTTC TRBV28 NA TRBJ2-7 NA
CASSLGLLETQYF TGTGCCAGCAGCTTGGGATTGCTGGAGACCCAGTACTTC TRBV7-9 many TRBJ2-5 NA
CASSSGLAYGYTF TGTGCCAGCAGTTCAGGGTTGGCCTATGGCTACACCTTC TRBV28 NA TRBJ1-2 NA
CASSFRAPGMQFF TGTGCCAGCAGCTTCCGGGCCCCAGGTATGCAGTTCTTC TRBV7-2 NA TRBJ2-1 NA
CASSLVRRATNTGELFF TGTGCCAGCAGCTTAGTTAGGCGAGCGACGAACACCGGGGAGCTGTTTTTT TRBV11-2 many TRBJ2-2 NA
CASTNPAGTGGGYTF TGTGCCAGCACTAACCCAGCTGGGACAGGGGGAGGCTACACCTTC TRBV6-1 once TRBJ1-2 TRBD1
CAISENMAGSYEQYF TGTGCCATCAGTGAGAATATGGCGGGATCCTACGAGCAGTACTTC TRBV10-3 NA TRBJ2-7 NA
CASSLVGSTDTQYF TGTGCCAGCAGCTTGGTCGGTAGCACAGATACGCAGTATTTT TRBV5-1 NA TRBJ2-3 NA
CASGTVSYNEQFF TGTGCCAGCGGAACAGTGTCTTACAATGAGCAGTTCTTC TRBV28 NA TRBJ2-1 NA
CASRITSGSYEQYF TGTGCCAGCAGGATTACTAGCGGCTCCTACGAGCAGTACTTC TRBV6-1 NA TRBJ2-7 TRBD2
CASSLVVTGANVLTF TGTGCCAGCAGCTTAGTCGTGACTGGGGCCAACGTCCTGACTTTC TRBV7-9 NA TRBJ2-6 NA
CASSRGHRASYEQYF TGTGCCAGCAGTCGGGGACACAGGGCGTCCTACGAGCAGTACTTC TRBV7-2 NA TRBJ2-7 NA
CASSFRGTSATNTGELFF TGTGCCAGCAGCTTCCGTGGGACTAGCGCGACGAACACCGGGGAGCTGTTTTTT TRBV7-9 NA TRBJ2-2 TRBD2
CASSLRTGRGLYEQYF TGTGCCAGCAGCTTAAGAACGGGGCGGGGCCTCTACGAGCAGTACTTC TRBV7-9 NA TRBJ2-7 NA
CASSLAGAGDGYTF TGCGCCAGCAGCTTGGCCGGGGCAGGGGACGGCTACACCTTC TRBV5-1 NA TRBJ1-2 NA
CASALDRRPQHF TGTGCCAGCGCCCTGGACAGGCGGCCCCAGCATTTT TRBV2 many TRBJ1-5 TRBD1
CASSANLGGETQYF TGTGCCAGTAGTGCCAACCTGGGGGGGGAGACCCAGTACTTC TRBV19 NA TRBJ2-5 TRBD2
CASSIQGAQPQHF TGTGCCAGTAGTATACAGGGGGCGCAGCCCCAGCATTTT TRBV19 NA TRBJ1-5 TRBD1
CASSRLAGFYNEQFF TGCGCCAGCAGCCGGCTAGCGGGGTTCTACAATGAGCAGTTCTTC TRBV4-1 NA TRBJ2-1 TRBD2
CAWSQDSLYQPQHF TGTGCCTGGAGTCAGGACAGCCTTTATCAGCCCCAGCATTTT TRBV30 NA TRBJ1-5 NA
CASSFQNNNQPQHF TGTGCCAGCAGCTTTCAGAATAACAATCAGCCCCAGCATTTT TRBV11-2 NA TRBJ1-5 NA
CASSDPTNTGELFF TGTGCCAGCAGCGACCCCACGAACACCGGGGAGCTGTTTTTT TRBV9 NA TRBJ2-2 NA
CASSEGLTQETQYF TGTGCCAGCAGTGAGGGATTGACCCAAGAGACCCAGTACTTC TRBV2 NA TRBJ2-5 NA
CASSVSGQGYEQYF TGTGCCAGCAGCGTTTCGGGACAGGGCTACGAGCAGTACTTC TRBV9 NA TRBJ2-7 TRBD1
CASTRAGGTNQETQYF TGTGCCAGCACACGGGCGGGCGGTACAAACCAAGAGACCCAGTACTTC TRBV11-2 NA TRBJ2-5 NA
CSVDFGSGSDTQYF TGCAGCGTTGATTTCGGGAGCGGGTCAGATACGCAGTATTTT TRBV29-1 NA TRBJ2-3 NA
CAITREEGIEQFF TGTGCCATCACACGTGAAGAAGGGATTGAGCAGTTCTTC TRBV10-3 NA TRBJ2-1 NA
CASSLTSGTGYGYTF TGTGCCAGCAGCCTCACATCCGGGACAGGCTATGGCTACACCTTC TRBV11-2 NA TRBJ1-2 TRBD1
CASSRLSGRGGTDTQYF TGCGCCAGCAGCCGTCTAAGCGGGAGAGGGGGAACAGATACGCAGTATTTT TRBV4-1 few TRBJ2-3 TRBD2
CASSGTGTGYHEQYF TGTGCCAGTAGTGGGACCGGGACAGGGTACCACGAGCAGTACTTC TRBV19 once TRBJ2-7 TRBD1
CASSLAAGTEAFF TGTGCCAGCAGCTTAGCCGCGGGCACTGAAGCTTTCTTT TRBV7-3 NA TRBJ1-1 NA
CASSTGTSANTGELFF TGTGCCAGCAGCACAGGGACTAGCGCGAACACCGGGGAGCTGTTTTTT TRBV11-3 NA TRBJ2-2 TRBD2
CATPSTGDYEQYF TGTGCCACCCCATCGACAGGGGACTACGAGCAGTACTTC TRBV6-6 NA TRBJ2-7 TRBD1
CASSRGLTETQYF TGTGCCAGCAGCCGGGGCCTAACGGAGACCCAGTACTTC TRBV2 NA TRBJ2-5 NA
CSLAGGGEQYF TGCAGTCTAGCCGGAGGAGGGGAGCAGTACTTC TRBV20-1 NA TRBJ2-7 NA
CASSQDRGSNQPQHF TGTGCCAGCAGCCAAGATAGGGGGAGCAATCAGCCCCAGCATTTT TRBV4-2 NA TRBJ1-5 NA
CASSLGMGGDTQYF TGTGCCAGCAGCTTAGGGATGGGAGGGGATACGCAGTATTTT TRBV7-8 NA TRBJ2-3 TRBD2
CASSSGQGRDQPQHF TGCGCCAGCAGCTCCGGACAGGGAAGGGATCAGCCCCAGCATTTT TRBV5-1 NA TRBJ1-5 TRBD1
CASSTVGAGGLDEQFF TGTGCCAGCAGCACCGTAGGAGCGGGAGGGCTCGATGAGCAGTTCTTC TRBV13 NA TRBJ2-1 TRBD2
CASSPWRVDGYTF TGTGCCAGTAGTCCCTGGAGGGTCGATGGCTACACCTTC TRBV19 NA TRBJ1-2 NA